This T cell receptor (beta chain) was retrieved from a study of T cell changes during pregnancy in multiple sclerosis. Some clones are missing from TCRdb's copy, which holds only in-frame ones; the method was immunoSEQ multiplex PCR. This table has around 63,000 clones, 75% to 95% appearing once. Germline V lookup: CDR1 MNHNY, CDR2 SVGAGI (reference sequence). V was cut by 2 bases and J by 4 bases, with 6 bases left in between. The CDR3 sequence is 12 residues long. The chain recombines TRBV6-6 with TRBJ2-7, with D maybe TRBD2 (5 bases). Specimen: peripheral blood, collected after pregnancy. The clonotype was recovered from a female donor in good health, enrolled as a control in a pregnancy study. The CDR3 coding sequence is TGTGCCAGCAGTTACAGGGAGTACGAGCAGTACTTC. It encodes CASSYREYEQYF.